This note documents a single T cell receptor beta chain sequence. Assay: immunoSEQ multiplex PCR; the TCRdb copy retains only in-frame clones and omits some. The table shows about 50,000 clones, with roughly 90% occurring only once. The data originate from a study of a mutant IDH1 vaccine in newly diagnosed glioma. Study at large: The earlier regimen, radiotherapy, temozolomide, or both, was most often both.

Time point defined: baseline, week 1 (first vaccination visit). Treatment specified: pre-vaccination baseline after standard-of-care therapy. The donors had new WHO grade 3 or 4 astrocytomas; these were IDH1-mutant and ATRX-lost. The CDR3 runs to 12 residues. Per the germline V gene, CDR1 is MNHEY and CDR2 is SVGAGI. Trimming pared 5 bases from V and 8 bases from J, leaving 12 bases between. The input for sequencing was PBMCs, taken from a glioma patient treated with radiotherapy, temozolomide or both. V gene TRBV6-5 combines with J gene TRBJ2-5; D may match TRBD1 or TRBD2 (5 bases each). The sequence derives from a man in his forties with glioma. CDR3 loop: CASSGTVGTQYF. DNA of the CDR3: TGTGCCAGCAGTGGGACGGTTGGAACCCAGTACTTC.